The sample holds many counts of the clone carrying this T cell receptor beta chain. What it binds is not known. Losses at the gene ends were 4 bases for V and 4 bases for J; bases not matched to a gene: 9. The CDR3 sequence is 15 residues long. In germline, CDR1 is SGHRS, CDR2 YFSETQ. Researchers prepared the TCRbeta library using unique molecular identifiers, the study reports. TCRdb fed the PCR reads into MiXCR, producing one record per CDR3 protein. The sample shows 70,000 or so distinct CDR3 sequences, approximately 10% of them seen only once. The data were taken from a study of T-cell reconstitution after alpha-beta-depleted transplantation in children. Study results and limitations: Once a year had passed after transplant, T-cell counts and diversity came mostly from newly produced T cells. Diversity of TCRbeta at day 60 was high in some patients, arising from surviving recipient T cells and thymic progenitors. Reportedly, only several hundred clones from non-depleted graft cells drove alpha-beta T-cell counts at about two months.

The chain links TRBV5-1 to TRBJ1-2, with 8 bases aligning to TRBD1. The sequencing here drew on PBMCs, taken before TCRalphabeta/CD19-depleted stem cell transplant. The TCR originated in a boy younger than 18 with acute myeloid leukemia, due to receive a stem cell transplant. CDR3 residues: CASSLGQGSIYGYTF. In DNA form, the CDR3 reads TGCGCCAGCAGCCTCGGACAGGGAAGCATCTATGGCTACACCTTC.